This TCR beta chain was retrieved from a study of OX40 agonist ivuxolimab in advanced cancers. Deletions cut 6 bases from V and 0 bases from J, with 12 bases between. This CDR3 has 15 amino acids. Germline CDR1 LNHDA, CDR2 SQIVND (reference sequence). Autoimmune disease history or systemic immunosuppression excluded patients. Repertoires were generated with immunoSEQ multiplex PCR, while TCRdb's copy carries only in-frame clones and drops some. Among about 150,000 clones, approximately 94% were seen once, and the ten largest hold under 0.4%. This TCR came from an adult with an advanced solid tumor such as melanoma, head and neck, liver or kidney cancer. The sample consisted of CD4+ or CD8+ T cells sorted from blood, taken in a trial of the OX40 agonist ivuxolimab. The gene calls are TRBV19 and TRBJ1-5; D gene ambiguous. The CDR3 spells CASRRQVRSNQPQHF. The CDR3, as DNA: TGTGCCAGTAGAAGGCAGGTTCGTAGCAATCAGCCCCAGCATTTT. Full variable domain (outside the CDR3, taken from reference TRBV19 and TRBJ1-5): DGGITQSPKYLFRKEGQNVTLSCEQNLNHDAMYWYRQDPGQGLRLIYYSQIVNDFQKGDIAEGYSVSREKKESFPLTVTSAQKNPTAFYLCASRRQVRSNQPQHFGDGTRLSIL.